The 18 T cell receptor beta chains below were found in one sample sequenced in a study of CD8+ T cells in alopecia areata. Extraction and reverse transcription of RNA yielded cDNA as the sequencing template. TCRdb keeps only in-frame clones here, not all; method: immunoSEQ multiplex PCR. The sample consists of about 23,000 clones, approximately 52% of them appearing once. Sequencing used NKG2D-high CD8+ T cells sorted from blood. These TCRs come from a human donor with alopecia areata.

J is TRBJ2-7 and V is TRBV13; TRBD1 matches 11 bases. Germline V lookup: CDR1 PRHDT, CDR2 FYEKMQ (reference sequence). V was pared by 1 base and J by 7 bases, with 6 bases of the junction left unmatched. This CDR3 contains 15 residues. Here the CDR3 reads CASSLVGQGAREQYF. The CDR3 nucleotides read TGTGCCAGCAGCTTAGTTGGACAGGGGGCGAGAGAGCAGTACTTC.

The J gene is TRBJ2-7, the V gene TRBV2; TRBD2 aligns across 8 bases. Trimming at V came to 11 bases and at J to 4 bases, leaving 13 bases not matched to a gene. CDR1 is SNHLY and CDR2 is FYNNEI in the germline V gene. There are 14 residues in the CDR3. This CDR3 reads CAHVREGLGYEQYF. The CDR3 DNA is TGTGCCCACGTCCGGGAGGGGTTAGGGTACGAGCAGTACTTC. The entire variable domain, with the rest obtained from reference TRBV2 and TRBJ2-7, is as follows: EPEVTQTPSHQVTQMGQEVILRCVPISNHLYFYWYRQILGQKVEFLVSFYNNEISEKSEIFDDQFSVERPDGSNFTLKIRSTKLEDSAMYFCAHVREGLGYEQYFGPGTRLTVT.

This clone was observed a handful of times. The CDR3 region has the DNA TGTGCCAGCTGGAGCGGGAGTAAGACAGATACGCAGTATTTT. As protein: CASWSGSKTDTQYF. The V call is TRBV7-3, the J call TRBJ2-3, with 8 bases identical to TRBD2. The CDR3 spans 14 residues. The trim removed 8 bases at V and 3 bases at J, leaving 7 bases unmatched. In germline, CDR1 is SGHTA, CDR2 FQGTGA.

This clone was seen just once. V is TRBV4-1 and J is TRBJ1-1; D is undetermined. CDR3 length: 12 residues. The germline V gene encodes CDR1 MGHRA and CDR2 YSYEKL. V was cut by 1 base and J by 7 bases, with 7 bases left in between. The CDR3 nucleotides are TGCGCCAGCAGCCAAGGGGCGGTTGAAGCTTTCTTT. Translation gives CASSQGAVEAFF.

This chain joins TRBV7-6 and TRBJ2-1; D is uncertain. CDR3 length equals 12 residues. The V and J ends lost 4 bases and 8 bases respectively, with 9 bases between them. The germline V gene encodes CDR1 SGHVS and CDR2 FNYEAQ. The CDR3 DNA reads TGTGCCAGCAGCTCCAGACTCCATGAGCAGTTCTTC. Its protein product is CASSSRLHEQFF.

The rearrangement joins TRBV28 to TRBJ2-1; D may be TRBD2 (5 bases). Trimming removed 6 bases from V and 8 bases from J, with 14 bases in between. Germline lookup yields CDR1 MDHEN and CDR2 SYDVKM. The CDR3 runs 13 residues. For the CDR3, the DNA is TGTGCCAGCAGCGGGCCGGGGTTCGATGAGCAGTTCTTC. Translated: CASSGPGFDEQFF.

About this clone itself: This may be a read error, as it is one base from a much larger clone. The gene calls are TRBV11-2 and TRBJ2-7; D is unresolved. V was trimmed by 0 bases and J by 3 bases, leaving 0 bases between them. This CDR3 spans 11 amino acids. The V gene's germline CDR1 is SGHAT and CDR2 FQNNGV. In DNA form, the CDR3 reads TGTGCCAGCAGCTTAGACTACGAGCAGTACTTC. Translation gives CASSLDYEQYF. Full variable domain (rest looked up from reference TRBV11-2 and TRBJ2-7): EAGVAQSPRYKIIEKRQSVAFWCNPISGHATLYWYQQILGQGPKLLIQFQNNGVVDDSQLPKDRFSAERLKGVDSTLKIQPAKLEDSAVYLCASSLDYEQYFGPGTRLTVT.

V and J are TRBV2 and TRBJ2-7; 10 nucleotides agree with TRBD2. The J segment lost 7 bases and the V segment lost 9 bases, leaving 15 bases of the junction unmatched. CDR1 SNHLY and CDR2 FYNNEI come from the germline V gene. This CDR3 has 15 residues. CDR3 coding DNA: TGTGCCAGTCCGGGACTAGCGAGTGGTACGGAAGAGCAGTACTTC. Translating it yields CASPGLASGTEEQYF.

The chain joins TRBV4-1 to TRBJ2-3; TRBD2 agrees at 10 bases. J gave up 2 bases and V 5 bases, and 16 bases lay outside the gene matches. The CDR3 is made up of 19 amino acids. From germline, CDR1 is MGHRA and CDR2 YSYEKL. The CDR3 loop reads CASSGRSGRALGYTDTQYF. The DNA for the CDR3 is TGCGCCAGCAGCGGCCGAAGCGGGAGGGCCCTCGGGTACACAGATACGCAGTATTTT.

This clone has more than one count but fewer than ten. This chain links TRBV29-1 with TRBJ2-1; 12 bases are shared with TRBD2. The CDR3 totals 15 residues. V was clipped by 0 bases and J by 7 bases; unmatched bases: 4. From germline, CDR1 is SQVTM and CDR2 ANQGSEA. The CDR3 is CSVEDLGTSGNEQFF. The DNA of the CDR3 is TGCAGCGTTGAAGATTTAGGGACTAGCGGGAATGAGCAGTTCTTC.

The genes are TRBV7-6 and TRBJ2-7, with TRBD2 identical over 9 bases. Germline trimming cut 4 bases from V and 3 bases from J; bases unmatched to any gene: 13. Germline loops: CDR1 SGHVS, CDR2 FNYEAQ. The CDR3 consists of 17 residues. The CDR3 here is CASSSSGGLAGNYEQYF. The CDR3 DNA sequence: TGTGCCAGCAGCTCCAGTGGCGGCCTAGCGGGAAACTACGAGCAGTACTTC. The variable domain in full, completed from reference TRBV7-6 and TRBJ2-7, reads GAGVSQSPRYKVTKRGQDVALRCDPISGHVSLYWYRQALGQGPEFLTYFNYEAQQDKSGLPNDRFSAERPEGSISTLTIQRTEQRDSAMYRCASSSSGGLAGNYEQYFGPGTRLTVT.

The chain recombines TRBV25-1 with TRBJ2-1; TRBD2 agrees at 8 bases. The CDR3 length is 15 residues. Germline CDR1 and CDR2: MGHDK and SYGVNS. V dropped 3 bases and J dropped 6; count of bases not matched to a gene: 7. This CDR3 reads CASSDPGRASNEQFF. CDR3 in DNA: TGTGCCAGCAGTGATCCCGGGAGGGCCTCCAATGAGCAGTTCTTC.

CDR3: CASSLVSGVGGSYNEQFF. CDR3 in DNA: TGTGCCAGCAGCTTAGTTTCCGGTGTCGGGGGGTCCTACAATGAGCAGTTCTTC. The genes are TRBV11-3 and TRBJ2-1; 7 nucleotides align to TRBD2. The CDR3 is 18 residues long. Germline-derived CDR1 and CDR2 are SGHNT and YENEEA. V lost 1 base to trimming and J lost 1 base; unmatched junction nucleotides: 10.

V is TRBV7-9 and J is TRBJ2-7, with 9 bases that match TRBD2. The CDR3 extends over 16 amino acids. CDR1 is SEHNR, CDR2 FQNEAQ, per germline (reference sequence). With 4 bases clipped from V and 3 bases from J, the junction kept 10 bases outside the gene matches. CDR3 DNA sequence: TGTGCCAGCAGCTCTCGTCGGGCTAGCGGGATCTACGAGCAGTACTTC. Its protein product is CASSSRRASGIYEQYF.

In regard to this clone: The sample holds other DNA sequences that translate to the same CDR3. The gene calls are TRBV28 and TRBJ1-3, with no clear D. Germline CDR1 reads MDHEN; CDR2 reads SYDVKM. This CDR3 has 11 amino acids. Trimming stripped 3 bases from V and 3 bases from J, with 0 bases between. The CDR3: CASSFGNTIYF. The CDR3 bases are TGTGCCAGCAGTTTTGGAAACACCATATATTTT.

This clone showed up just once. The rearrangement links TRBV7-9 to TRBJ1-2, with D unresolved. This CDR3 is 15 amino acids long. From germline, CDR1 is SEHNR and CDR2 FQNEAQ (reference sequence). The V end lost 1 base, the J end lost 5 bases, and 14 bases lay between the germline ends. CDR3 loop: CASSLVPRGPYGYTF. In DNA form, the CDR3 reads TGTGCCAGCAGCTTAGTCCCCCGCGGACCTTATGGCTACACCTTC.

This clone was counted between two and nine times. The chain combines TRBV19 with TRBJ2-7; D call uncertain. CDR1 is LNHDA and CDR2 is SQIVND in the germline V gene (reference sequence). V was pared by 1 base and J by 3 bases, with 13 bases between. The CDR3 spans 15 residues. The DNA of the CDR3 is TGTGCCAGTAGTATAGGTCCGGAAAGTGGCTACGAGCAGTACTTC. Protein product: CASSIGPESGYEQYF.

The chain joins TRBV27 to TRBJ2-7; 8 bases are a match to TRBD2. Unmatched junction bases numbered 15, after V lost 5 bases and J lost 0 bases. The CDR3 is 18 residues long. CDR1 and CDR2 from the germline V gene are MNHEY and SMNVEV (reference sequence). The CDR3 DNA reads TGTGCCAGCAGTCACACTAGCCGGGGGGGGCCGAGCTCCTACGAGCAGTACTTC. Translated: CASSHTSRGGPSSYEQYF.